These T cell receptor beta chains were read from a single sample in a study of OX40 agonist ivuxolimab in advanced cancers. Profiled with immunoSEQ multiplex PCR; TCRdb holds only in-frame clones, not every one. The profile shows approximately 100,000 clones, about nine tenths of them singletons. Sequenced here: CD4+ or CD8+ T cells sorted from blood, sampled in a trial of the OX40 agonist ivuxolimab. The source of these receptors is an adult with an advanced solid tumor such as melanoma, head and neck, liver or kidney cancer. Each CDR3 is given with its conserved first and last residue. A D gene is named only where the DNA matches it firmly.

V	length	J	D	CDR3	DNA
TRBV30	12	TRBJ2-7	NA	CAWSLQGYEQYF	TGTGCCTGGAGTCTACAGGGATACGAGCAGTACTTC
TRBV14	16	TRBJ2-7	TRBD2	CASSRVGGRFSYEQYF	TGTGCCAGCAGCCGGGTCGGCGGGAGGTTTTCCTACGAGCAGTACTTC
TRBV15	13	TRBJ2-7	NA	CATSRWLYYEQYF	TGTGCCACCAGCAGATGGCTATATTACGAGCAGTACTTC
TRBV20-1	11	TRBJ2-3	NA	CSANGPDTQYF	TGCAGTGCTAACGGGCCAGATACGCAGTATTTT
TRBV13	14	TRBJ2-7	TRBD2	CASRRTGGLNEQYF	TGTGCCAGCAGAAGGACCGGGGGGTTAAACGAGCAGTACTTC
TRBV5-1	15	TRBJ2-3	TRBD2	CASSLTSGRPDTQYF	TGCGCCAGCTCACTTACTAGCGGGAGGCCAGATACGCAGTATTTT
TRBV7-2	14	TRBJ2-7	TRBD2	CASSLEPSGYEQYF	TGTGCCAGCAGCTTAGAGCCTAGCGGATACGAGCAGTACTTC
TRBV7-9	14	TRBJ2-7	NA	CASSSPGRTYEQYF	TGTGCCAGCAGCAGCCCGGGACGGACCTACGAGCAGTACTTC
TRBV19	17	TRBJ1-5	TRBD1	CASSISGRGNSNQPQHF	TGTGCCAGTAGTATTTCTGGCAGGGGGAATAGCAATCAGCCCCAGCATTTT
TRBV9	16	TRBJ1-3	NA	CASSALSNPSGNTIYF	TGTGCCAGCAGTGCCCTCAGTAACCCCTCTGGAAACACCATATATTTT
TRBV9	15	TRBJ2-5	TRBD2	CASSPGLAAGETQYF	TGTGCCAGCAGCCCGGGACTAGCGGCCGGGGAGACCCAGTACTTC
TRBV6-6	14	TRBJ1-1	NA	CASSYRPGNTEAFF	TGTGCCAGCAGTTACCGGCCGGGGAACACTGAAGCTTTCTTT
TRBV7-2	16	TRBJ2-7	NA	CASSSAGGSTAYEQYF	TGTGCCAGCAGCTCCGCCGGCGGCTCCACGGCCTACGAGCAGTACTTC
TRBV18	18	TRBJ2-2	NA	CASSPSTGGALPTGELFF	TGTGCCAGCTCACCAAGTACGGGGGGCGCGTTACCCACCGGGGAGCTGTTTTTT